What follows describes a single T cell receptor beta chain. Repertoires were generated with immunoSEQ multiplex PCR, while TCRdb's copy carries only in-frame clones and drops some. The sample has tens of thousands of clones, around 90% seen once. V gave up 3 bases and J gave up 9 bases; unmatched junction bases: 2. This CDR3 comprises 12 residues. In germline, CDR1 is MNHNS, CDR2 SASEGT. This sample was included in a study of T cell changes during pregnancy in multiple sclerosis. The chain has TRBV6-1 and TRBJ2-1, with 7 bases lining up with TRBD2. This receptor was taken from a female donor in good health, enrolled as a control in a pregnancy study. The source material was peripheral blood, sampled in the first trimester of pregnancy. The CDR3 DNA is TGTGCCAGCAGTGAGATAGCGGGTGAGCAGTTCTTC. Translation gives CASSEIAGEQFF.